This T cell receptor (beta chain) was identified during a study of technical replicates of blood from several donors. Generated by immunoSEQ multiplex PCR, the TCRdb table keeps only in-frame clones and is missing some. The sample yields 15,000 to 20,000 clones, roughly 91% seen once. Input material: PBMCs. The clonotype comes from a human donor in good health.

The DNA for the CDR3 is TGTGCCAGCAGCTTCCCCGATAGCGGGACACCATTTACTGAAGCTTTCTTT. Translating gives CASSFPDSGTPFTEAFF. The chain couples TRBV7-9 to TRBJ1-1, with TRBD1 as a possible D gene (6 bases). The CDR3 spans 17 residues. With 3 bases removed from V and 5 bases from J, the gap between germline ends came to 22 bases. The V gene's germline CDR1 is SEHNR and CDR2 FQNEAQ (reference sequence).